These 27 T cell receptor beta chains originate from one sample sequenced in a study of blood T cell repertoires in COVID-19. Some clones are missing from TCRdb's copy, which holds only in-frame ones; the method was immunoSEQ multiplex PCR. The table includes approximately 670,000 clones, about nine tenths detected once. The specimen was peripheral blood. Every receptor here comes from a woman younger than 30 with acute or convalescent COVID-19.

The chain recombines TRBV5-1 with TRBJ1-3; tentative D call: TRBD1 (6 bases). V lost 4 bases and J lost 2, with 10 bases in between. CDR3 length: 14 amino acids. Germline CDR1 SGHRS, CDR2 YFSETQ. CDR3 sequence: CASSNGTTGNTIYF. In DNA, the CDR3 is TGCGCCAGCAGCAACGGGACAACTGGAAACACCATATATTTT.

The chain recombines TRBV7-9 with TRBJ2-1; D may be TRBD1 (9 bases). This CDR3 spans 20 amino acids. CDR1 is SEHNR, CDR2 FQNEAQ, per germline (reference sequence). V lost 5 bases and J lost 0, with 26 bases in between. The CDR3 DNA is TGTGCCAGCAGCACCCGACAGGGGGGGATTGGGACTAGCTCCTACAATGAGCAGTTCTTC. It encodes CASSTRQGGIGTSSYNEQFF.

The chain uses TRBV18 and TRBJ1-2; D remains ambiguous. This CDR3 has 15 residues. The ends were cut back, 3 bases at V and 6 bases at J, with 17 bases in the middle. Looked up from germline, CDR1 is KGHSH and CDR2 is LQKENI. DNA for the CDR3: TGTGCCAGCTCACCGATGGTGGGGAGGGTCGATGGCTACACCTTC. It codes for CASSPMVGRVDGYTF.

The genes are TRBV21-1 and TRBJ2-7; the table's TRBD2 call for D was not verified on the DNA. TRBV21-1 is tagged as a pseudogene. The CDR3 runs 15 residues. The CDR3 is CASSKDGGIPYEQYF. In DNA, the CDR3 is TGTGCCAGCAGCAAAGATGGAGGAATCCCGTACGAGCAGTACTTC.

J is TRBJ1-2 and V is TRBV21-1. TRBV21-1 is assigned pseudogene status. There are 15 residues in the CDR3. The CDR3 sequence is CASSVDEGLNYGYTF. Written as DNA, the CDR3 is TGTGCCAGCAGCGTAGACGAGGGATTGAACTATGGCTACACCTTC.

The chain couples TRBV18 to TRBJ2-1, with 9 bases lining up with TRBD1. The CDR3 has 15 residues. The J segment lost 9 bases and the V segment lost 3 bases, leaving 9 bases of the junction unmatched. Germline CDR1 and CDR2: KGHSH and LQKENI. This CDR3 reads CASSPFGQGKTEQFF. DNA for the CDR3: TGTGCCAGCTCACCTTTTGGACAGGGGAAAACTGAGCAGTTCTTC. The variable domain in full, completed from reference TRBV18 and TRBJ2-1, reads NAGVMQNPRHLVRRRGQEARLRCSPMKGHSHVYWYRQLPEEGLKFMVYLQKENIIDESGMPKERFSAEFPKEGPSILRIQQVVRGDSAAYFCASSPFGQGKTEQFFGPGTRLTVL.

The rearrangement uses TRBV7-9 and TRBJ2-4; D is ambiguous. Germline values: CDR1 SEHNR, CDR2 FQNEAQ (reference sequence). The CDR3 consists of 16 residues. The V and J ends lost 5 bases and 0 bases respectively, with 14 bases between them. CDR3 sequence: CASSDNQVLAKNIQYF. In nucleotides, the CDR3 is TGTGCCAGCAGCGACAATCAGGTTTTAGCCAAAAACATTCAGTACTTC.

This rearrangement joins TRBV19 to TRBJ2-7; tentatively, D is TRBD1 (5 bases). The V gene's germline CDR1 is LNHDA and CDR2 SQIVND (reference sequence). V lost 3 bases and J lost 3, with 12 bases in between. The CDR3 has 14 amino acids. The CDR3 DNA sequence: TGTGCCAGTAGTATGATGAGACAGCACTACGAGCAGTACTTC. Its translation is CASSMMRQHYEQYF. Full variable domain (missing parts from reference TRBV19 and TRBJ2-7): DGGITQSPKYLFRKEGQNVTLSCEQNLNHDAMYWYRQDPGQGLRLIYYSQIVNDFQKGDIAEGYSVSREKKESFPLTVTSAQKNPTAFYLCASSMMRQHYEQYFGPGTRLTVT.

The chain combines TRBV5-1 with TRBJ1-4; possible D gene TRBD1, 6 bases. This CDR3 is 17 amino acids long. The germline V gene encodes CDR1 SGHRS and CDR2 YFSETQ. Between the trimmed V and J ends, which lost 5 bases and 2 bases, there was a span of 19 bases. The DNA for the CDR3 is TGCGCCAGCAGTGCCCTAATACAGGGTCCTACTAATGAAAAACTGTTTTTT. Translation gives CASSALIQGPTNEKLFF.

The rearrangement uses TRBV4-3 and TRBJ2-1; 11 bases match TRBD2. The V gene end was trimmed by 0 bases and the J gene end by 6 bases; junction bases not matched to a gene: 4. Germline CDR1 LGHNA, CDR2 YSLEER. This CDR3 has 16 residues. In DNA form, the CDR3 reads TGCGCCAGCAGCCAAGATAAGGGGACTAGCGGCAATGAGCAGTTCTTC. Translated, it gives CASSQDKGTSGNEQFF.

V and J are TRBV7-2 and TRBJ1-2, with D tentatively TRBD1 (6 bases). The CDR3 sequence is 15 residues long. Per the germline V gene, CDR1 is SGHTA and CDR2 is FQGNSA. Trimming cost V 2 bases and J 5 bases, with 15 bases left between them. The CDR3 sequence is CASSLSRTEIYGYTF. The DNA of the CDR3 is TGTGCCAGCAGCTTATCTCGGACAGAGATATATGGCTACACCTTC.

The V gene is TRBV19, the J gene TRBJ1-1; D is unclear. V was pared by 3 bases and J by 1 base, with 9 bases between. The germline V gene encodes CDR1 LNHDA and CDR2 SQIVND (reference sequence). The CDR3 is made up of 14 amino acids. CDR3 loop: CASSIRVQNTEAFF. The CDR3, as DNA: TGTGCCAGTAGTATTCGGGTCCAGAACACTGAAGCTTTCTTT.

This clone has only one observation. V usage is TRBV3-1 (or the pseudogene TRBV3-2) and J usage is TRBJ1-5, with 9 bases that match TRBD1. V lost 3 bases and J lost 0; bases outside the gene matches: 9. CDR3 length: 18 amino acids. The V gene's germline CDR1 is LGHDT and CDR2 YNNKEL (reference sequence). CDR3 bases: TGTGCCAGCAGCCAGCCGGGACAGGGCTTTGATAGCAATCAGCCCCAGCATTTT. This sequence encodes CASSQPGQGFDSNQPQHF.

This rearrangement joins TRBV11-2 to TRBJ1-2; 10 nucleotides match TRBD1. The CDR3 sequence is 11 residues long. Trimming cost V 3 bases and J 13 bases; bases outside gene matches: 2. The germline V gene encodes CDR1 SGHAT and CDR2 FQNNGV. CDR3 in amino acids: CASSFGDRGTF. CDR3 nucleotide sequence: TGTGCCAGCAGCTTTGGGGACAGGGGCACCTTC.

V gene TRBV28 combines with J gene TRBJ1-2; unclear D gene. CDR3 length equals 18 residues. CDR1 is MDHEN, CDR2 SYDVKM, per germline. Deletions cut 5 bases from V and 4 bases from J, with 26 bases between. The CDR3 DNA reads TGTGCCAGCAGTCCCCCGTTCCCCGCACGGGATGGCCTCTATGGCTACACCTTC. Its translation is CASSPPFPARDGLYGYTF.

The rearrangement uses TRBV5-1 and TRBJ1-2; no definite D call. Germline V gene lookup returns CDR1 SGHRS and CDR2 YFSETQ. The CDR3 extends over 14 amino acids. V lost 5 bases to trimming and J lost 4 bases, with 15 bases between them. CDR3 region: CASSVREGGYGYTF. The CDR3 DNA reads as TGCGCCAGCAGTGTTCGGGAGGGTGGCTATGGCTACACCTTC.

The chain carries TRBV6-2 or TRBV6-3 and TRBJ2-3; 8 positions agree with TRBD2. The CDR3 contains 15 residues. J gave up 6 bases and V 2 bases, and 7 bases lay outside the gene matches. CDR1 and CDR2 (germline): MNHEY, SVGEGT. CDR3 sequence reads: CASSYRGGRSDTQYF. As DNA, the CDR3 is TGTGCCAGCAGTTACCGGGGGGGCCGGTCGGATACGCAGTATTTT.

The chain uses TRBV9 and TRBJ1-2; TRBD1 matches at 9 bases. The CDR3 sequence is 15 residues long. Per germline, CDR1 SGDLS and CDR2 YYNGEE. J was trimmed by 8 bases and V by 0 bases; bases with no gene match: 8. The CDR3 bases are TGTGCCAGCAGCGTAGTGGACAGGGGCCTCGGGGGCTACACCTTC. Its protein is CASSVVDRGLGGYTF.

This sequence joins TRBV4-3 and TRBJ2-1, with 7 bases lining up with TRBD2. From germline, CDR1 is LGHNA and CDR2 YSLEER. The CDR3 extends over 16 amino acids. V shed 0 bases and J 4 bases; nucleotides not matched to a gene: 6. The CDR3 protein is CASSQESTSSYNEQFF. In nucleotides, the CDR3 is TGCGCCAGCAGCCAAGAGTCGACTAGCTCGTACAATGAGCAGTTCTTC.

The chain carries TRBV19 and TRBJ2-7; TRBD1 matches at 8 bases. V dropped 6 bases and J dropped 2; count of bases not matched to a gene: 6. CDR3 length: 14 amino acids. From germline, CDR1 is LNHDA and CDR2 SQIVND (reference sequence). The CDR3 spells CASSRDRQTYEQYF. DNA of the CDR3: TGTGCCAGTAGCCGGGACAGGCAAACCTACGAGCAGTACTTC.

The CDR3 loop reads CASGLWRGEIQPQHF. For the CDR3, the DNA is TGTGCTAGTGGTTTGTGGCGGGGGGAAATACAGCCCCAGCATTTT. The chain carries TRBV12-5 and TRBJ1-5, with D perhaps matching TRBD1 (5 bases). Looked up from germline, CDR1 is LGHNT and CDR2 is FRNRAP. Trimming took 2 bases from V and 7 from J, leaving 15 bases between them. The CDR3 extends over 15 amino acids.

CDR3 in amino acids: CSVQTDTVYGYTF. The CDR3, as DNA: TGCAGCGTCCAGACAGATACAGTCTATGGCTACACCTTC. The rearrangement joins TRBV29-1 to TRBJ1-2, with D perhaps matching TRBD1 (5 bases). The CDR3 length is 13 residues. CDR1 and CDR2 from the germline V gene are SQVTM and ANQGSEA. V was clipped by 6 bases and J by 4 bases, with 15 bases between them.

The chain links TRBV7-9 to TRBJ1-2, with 8 nucleotides matching TRBD1. Per germline, CDR1 SEHNR and CDR2 FQNEAQ (reference sequence). The CDR3 has 15 amino acids. V shed 4 bases, J shed 2 bases, and the junction held 6 bases outside the gene matches. The CDR3 here is CASSSPRTGNYGYTF. The DNA for the CDR3 is TGTGCCAGCAGCTCGCCGCGGACAGGGAACTATGGCTACACCTTC. Variable domain in full (rest from reference TRBV7-9 and TRBJ1-2): DTGVSQNPRHKITKRGQNVTFRCDPISEHNRLYWYRQTLGQGPEFLTYFQNEAQLEKSRLLSDRFSAERPKGSFSTLEIQRTEQGDSAMYLCASSSPRTGNYGYTFGSGTRLTVV.

This chain connects TRBV4-2 to TRBJ2-3, with a weak D call TRBD2 (6 bases). Germline V gives CDR1 LGHNA, CDR2 YNFKEQ. The ends were cut back, 4 bases at V and 9 bases at J, with 8 bases in the middle. This CDR3 has 11 residues. The CDR3: CASSRGDTQYF. CDR3 DNA sequence: TGTGCCAGCAGCCGGGGGGACACGCAGTATTTT.

This sequence joins TRBV10-3 and TRBJ2-3; TRBD2 agrees at 10 bases. Per the germline V gene, CDR1 is ENHRY and CDR2 is SYGVKD. CDR3 length equals 15 residues. V lost 7 bases, J lost 2 bases, and 6 bases stayed unmatched. The CDR3 nucleotides read TGTGCCATCAAACCCAGCGGGGGGGTCACAGATACGCAGTATTTT. Amino acid sequence: CAIKPSGGVTDTQYF.

This chain uses TRBV11-2 with TRBJ2-1; D perhaps matches TRBD1 (6 bases). V was trimmed by 5 bases and J by 0 bases, leaving 14 bases between them. CDR1 and CDR2 (germline): SGHAT, FQNNGV. The length of the CDR3 is 16 residues. The CDR3 sequence: CASSRQTGFSYNEQFF. The CDR3 nucleotides read TGTGCCAGCAGCCGACAGACAGGCTTCTCCTACAATGAGCAGTTCTTC.

V gene TRBV19 combines with J gene TRBJ1-3; 10 bases align to TRBD1. Germline V gene data show CDR1 as LNHDA and CDR2 as SQIVND (reference sequence). The CDR3 is 17 amino acids. V gave up 4 bases and J gave up 0 bases; unmatched junction bases: 6. The CDR3 nucleotides are TGTGCCAGTAGTACCGGGACAGGGGCGTTCTCTGGAAACACCATATATTTT. This codes for CASSTGTGAFSGNTIYF.